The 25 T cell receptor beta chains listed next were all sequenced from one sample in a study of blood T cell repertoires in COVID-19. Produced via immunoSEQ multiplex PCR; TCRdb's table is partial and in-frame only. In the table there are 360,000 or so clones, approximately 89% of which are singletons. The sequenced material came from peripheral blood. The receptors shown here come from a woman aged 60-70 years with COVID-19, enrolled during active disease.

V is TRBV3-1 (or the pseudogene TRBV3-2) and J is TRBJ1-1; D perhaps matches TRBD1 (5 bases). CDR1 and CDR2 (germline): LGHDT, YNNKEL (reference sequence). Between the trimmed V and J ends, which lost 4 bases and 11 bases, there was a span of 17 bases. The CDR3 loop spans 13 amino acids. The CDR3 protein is CASSPQDGHRAFF. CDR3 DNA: TGTGCCAGCAGCCCCCAGGACGGACATCGGGCTTTCTTT.

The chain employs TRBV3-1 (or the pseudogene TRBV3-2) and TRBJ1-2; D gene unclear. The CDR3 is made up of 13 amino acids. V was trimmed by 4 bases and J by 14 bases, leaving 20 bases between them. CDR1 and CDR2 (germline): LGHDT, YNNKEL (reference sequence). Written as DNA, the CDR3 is TGTGCCAGCAGCCGACGACAAAAGAACACTAGTACCTTC. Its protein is CASSRRQKNTSTF.

DNA of the CDR3: TGTGCCAGCAGCCCCGGACAGGGTTCTGGAAACACCATATATTTT. The encoded protein is CASSPGQGSGNTIYF. The chain carries TRBV3-1 (or the pseudogene TRBV3-2) and TRBJ1-3, with TRBD1 matching 8 bases. J gave up 1 base and V 4 bases, and 3 bases lay outside the gene matches. The length of the CDR3 is 15 residues. The germline V gene has CDR1 LGHDT and CDR2 YNNKEL (reference sequence).

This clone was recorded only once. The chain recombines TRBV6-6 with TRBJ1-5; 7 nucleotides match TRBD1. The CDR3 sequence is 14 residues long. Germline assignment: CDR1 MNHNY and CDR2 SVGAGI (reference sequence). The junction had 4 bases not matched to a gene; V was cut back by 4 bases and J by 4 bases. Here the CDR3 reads CASSSRRGNQPQHF. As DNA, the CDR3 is TGTGCCAGCAGTTCCCGCAGGGGGAATCAGCCCCAGCATTTT.

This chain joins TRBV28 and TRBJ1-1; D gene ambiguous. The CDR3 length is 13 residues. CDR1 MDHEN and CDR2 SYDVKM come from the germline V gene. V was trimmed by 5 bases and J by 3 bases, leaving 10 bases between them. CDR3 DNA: TGTGCCAGCAGTCCTCCTGGAGACACTGAAGCTTTCTTT. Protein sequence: CASSPPGDTEAFF.

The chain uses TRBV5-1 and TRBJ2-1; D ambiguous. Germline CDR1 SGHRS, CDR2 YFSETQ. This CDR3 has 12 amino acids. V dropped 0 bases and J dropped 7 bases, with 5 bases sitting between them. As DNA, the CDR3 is TGCGCCAGCAGCTTGGAACTGAATGAGCAGTTCTTC. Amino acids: CASSLELNEQFF.

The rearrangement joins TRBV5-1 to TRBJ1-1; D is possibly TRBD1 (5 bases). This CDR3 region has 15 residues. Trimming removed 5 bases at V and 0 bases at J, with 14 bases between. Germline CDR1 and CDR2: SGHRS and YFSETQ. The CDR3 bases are TGCGCCAGCAGGGTACAGGTATCAATGAACACTGAAGCTTTCTTT. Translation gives CASRVQVSMNTEAFF.

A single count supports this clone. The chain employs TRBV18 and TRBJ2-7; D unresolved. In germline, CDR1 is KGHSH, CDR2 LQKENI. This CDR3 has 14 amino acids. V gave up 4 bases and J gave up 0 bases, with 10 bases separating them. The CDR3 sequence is CASSHDGRSYEQYF. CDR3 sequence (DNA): TGTGCCAGCTCACATGATGGGCGCTCCTACGAGCAGTACTTC.

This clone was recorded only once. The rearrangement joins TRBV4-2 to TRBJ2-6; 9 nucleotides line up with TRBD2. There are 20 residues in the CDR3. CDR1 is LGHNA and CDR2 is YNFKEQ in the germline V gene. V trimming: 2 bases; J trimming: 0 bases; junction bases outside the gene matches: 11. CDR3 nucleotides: TGTGCCAGCAGCCAAATTCGGAGGCGGGGGGGCCGCTCTGGGGCCAACGTCCTGACTTTC. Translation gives CASSQIRRRGGRSGANVLTF.

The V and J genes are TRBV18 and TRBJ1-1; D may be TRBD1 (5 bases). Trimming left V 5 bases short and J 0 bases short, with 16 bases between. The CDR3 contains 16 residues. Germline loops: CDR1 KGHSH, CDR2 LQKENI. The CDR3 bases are TGTGCCAGCTCAGGGCAGGGTAAAGTTGTGAACACTGAAGCTTTCTTT. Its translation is CASSGQGKVVNTEAFF. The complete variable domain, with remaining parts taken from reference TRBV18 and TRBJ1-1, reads NAGVMQNPRHLVRRRGQEARLRCSPMKGHSHVYWYRQLPEEGLKFMVYLQKENIIDESGMPKERFSAEFPKEGPSILRIQQVVRGDSAAYFCASSGQGKVVNTEAFFGQGTRLTVV.

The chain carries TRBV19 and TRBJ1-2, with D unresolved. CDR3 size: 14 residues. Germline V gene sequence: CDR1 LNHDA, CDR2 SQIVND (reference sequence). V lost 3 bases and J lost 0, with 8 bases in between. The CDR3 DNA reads TGTGCCAGTAGTATGACAATGACTAACTATGGCTACACCTTC. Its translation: CASSMTMTNYGYTF.

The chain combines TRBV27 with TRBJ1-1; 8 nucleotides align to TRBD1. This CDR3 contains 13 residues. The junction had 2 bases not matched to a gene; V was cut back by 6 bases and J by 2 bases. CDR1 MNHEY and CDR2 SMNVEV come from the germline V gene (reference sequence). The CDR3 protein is CASRDRDNTEAFF. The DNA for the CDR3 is TGTGCCAGCAGGGACAGGGATAACACTGAAGCTTTCTTT.

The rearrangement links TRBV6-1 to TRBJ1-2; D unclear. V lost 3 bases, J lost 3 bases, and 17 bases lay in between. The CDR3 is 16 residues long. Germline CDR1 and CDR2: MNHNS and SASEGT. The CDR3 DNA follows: TGTGCCAGCAGTGACCTAGGTGGAAACGGGGACTATGGCTACACCTTC. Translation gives CASSDLGGNGDYGYTF.

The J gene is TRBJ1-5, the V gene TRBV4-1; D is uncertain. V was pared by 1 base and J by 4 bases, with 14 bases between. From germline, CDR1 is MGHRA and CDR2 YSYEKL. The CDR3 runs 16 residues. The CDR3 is CASSQGPGAKNQPQHF. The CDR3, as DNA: TGCGCCAGCAGCCAAGGCCCAGGCGCAAAAAATCAGCCCCAGCATTTT.

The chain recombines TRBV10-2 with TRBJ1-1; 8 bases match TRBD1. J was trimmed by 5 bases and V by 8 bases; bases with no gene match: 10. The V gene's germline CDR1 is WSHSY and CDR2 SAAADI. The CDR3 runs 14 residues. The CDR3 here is CASGLDRVETEAFF. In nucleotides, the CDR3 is TGCGCCAGCGGACTGGACAGGGTAGAGACTGAAGCTTTCTTT.

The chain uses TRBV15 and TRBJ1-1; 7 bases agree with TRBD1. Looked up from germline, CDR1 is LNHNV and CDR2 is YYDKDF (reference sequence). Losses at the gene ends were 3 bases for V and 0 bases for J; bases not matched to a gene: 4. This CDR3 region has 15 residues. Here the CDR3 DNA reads TGTGCCACCAGCAGGGAGACAGGGATGAACACTGAAGCTTTCTTT. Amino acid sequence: CATSRETGMNTEAFF.

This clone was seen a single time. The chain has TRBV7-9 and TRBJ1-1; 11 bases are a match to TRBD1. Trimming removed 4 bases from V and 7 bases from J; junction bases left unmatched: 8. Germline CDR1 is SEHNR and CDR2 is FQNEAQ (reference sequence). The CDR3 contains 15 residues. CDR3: CASSSRTGGFLEAFF. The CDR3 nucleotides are TGTGCCAGCAGCTCCCGGACAGGGGGCTTCCTTGAAGCTTTCTTT.

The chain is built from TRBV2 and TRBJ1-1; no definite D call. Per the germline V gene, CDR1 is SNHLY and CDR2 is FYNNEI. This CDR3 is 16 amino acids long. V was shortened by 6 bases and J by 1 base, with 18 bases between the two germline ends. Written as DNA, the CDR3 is TGTGCCAGCAGCCCTATGGACTCCTTATCGAACACTGAAGCTTTCTTT. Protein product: CASSPMDSLSNTEAFF.

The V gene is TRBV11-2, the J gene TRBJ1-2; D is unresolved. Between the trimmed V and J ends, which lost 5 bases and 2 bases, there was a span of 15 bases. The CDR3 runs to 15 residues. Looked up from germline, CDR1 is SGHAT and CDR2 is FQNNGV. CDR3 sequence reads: CASSNLQNSNYGYTF. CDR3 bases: TGTGCCAGCAGCAACCTACAGAATTCAAACTATGGCTACACCTTC.

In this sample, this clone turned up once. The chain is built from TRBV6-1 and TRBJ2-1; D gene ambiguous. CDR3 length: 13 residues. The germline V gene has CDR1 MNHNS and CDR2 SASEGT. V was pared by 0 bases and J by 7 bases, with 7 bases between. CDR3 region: CASSEAARNEQFF. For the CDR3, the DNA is TGTGCCAGCAGTGAAGCCGCGAGGAATGAGCAGTTCTTC.

CDR3 region: CASKAGSNEQYF. The CDR3 nucleotides read TGTGCCAGCAAGGCAGGGTCGAACGAGCAGTACTTC. This rearrangement joins TRBV2 to TRBJ2-7, with D maybe TRBD1 (5 bases). Germline lookup yields CDR1 SNHLY and CDR2 FYNNEI. V shed 7 bases and J shed 5 bases, with 12 bases lying between them. This CDR3 has 12 amino acids.

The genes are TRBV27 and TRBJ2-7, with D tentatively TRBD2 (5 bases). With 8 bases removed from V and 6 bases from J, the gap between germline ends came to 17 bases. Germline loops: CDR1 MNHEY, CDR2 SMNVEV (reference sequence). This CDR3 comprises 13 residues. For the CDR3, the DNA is TGTGCCAGCGCGGCGGGTTCAACGGGCGAGCAGTACTTC. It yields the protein CASAAGSTGEQYF.

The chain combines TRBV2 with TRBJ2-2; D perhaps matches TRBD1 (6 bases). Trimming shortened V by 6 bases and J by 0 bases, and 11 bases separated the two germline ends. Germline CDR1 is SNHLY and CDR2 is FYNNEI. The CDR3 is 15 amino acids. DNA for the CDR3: TGTGCCAGCAGCAGACAGGTCCCGAACACCGGGGAGCTGTTTTTT. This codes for CASSRQVPNTGELFF.

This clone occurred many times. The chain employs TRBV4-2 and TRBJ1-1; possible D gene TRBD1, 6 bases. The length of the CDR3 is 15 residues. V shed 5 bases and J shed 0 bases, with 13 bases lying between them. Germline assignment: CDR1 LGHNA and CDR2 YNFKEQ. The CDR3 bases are TGTGCCAGCAGCGGGGGGGGGCAGGTGAACACTGAAGCTTTCTTT. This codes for CASSGGGQVNTEAFF.

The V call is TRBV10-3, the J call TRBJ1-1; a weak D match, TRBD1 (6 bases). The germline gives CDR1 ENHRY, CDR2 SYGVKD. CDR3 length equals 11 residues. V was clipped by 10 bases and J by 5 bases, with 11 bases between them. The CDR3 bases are TGTGCCACTACAGGGCGAACTGAAGCTTTCTTT. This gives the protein CATTGRTEAFF.